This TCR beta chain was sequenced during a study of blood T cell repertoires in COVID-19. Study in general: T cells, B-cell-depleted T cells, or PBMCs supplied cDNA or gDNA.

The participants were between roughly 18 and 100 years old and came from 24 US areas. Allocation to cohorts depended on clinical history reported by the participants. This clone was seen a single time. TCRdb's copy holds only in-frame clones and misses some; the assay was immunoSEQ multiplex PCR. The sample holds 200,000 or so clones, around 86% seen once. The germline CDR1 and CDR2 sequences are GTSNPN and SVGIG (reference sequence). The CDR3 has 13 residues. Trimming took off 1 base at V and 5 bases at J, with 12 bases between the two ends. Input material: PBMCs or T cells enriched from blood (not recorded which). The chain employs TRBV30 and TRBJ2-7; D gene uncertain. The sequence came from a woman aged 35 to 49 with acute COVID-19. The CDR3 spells CAWSAVWANEQYF. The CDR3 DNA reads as TGTGCCTGGAGTGCGGTTTGGGCTAACGAGCAGTACTTC.